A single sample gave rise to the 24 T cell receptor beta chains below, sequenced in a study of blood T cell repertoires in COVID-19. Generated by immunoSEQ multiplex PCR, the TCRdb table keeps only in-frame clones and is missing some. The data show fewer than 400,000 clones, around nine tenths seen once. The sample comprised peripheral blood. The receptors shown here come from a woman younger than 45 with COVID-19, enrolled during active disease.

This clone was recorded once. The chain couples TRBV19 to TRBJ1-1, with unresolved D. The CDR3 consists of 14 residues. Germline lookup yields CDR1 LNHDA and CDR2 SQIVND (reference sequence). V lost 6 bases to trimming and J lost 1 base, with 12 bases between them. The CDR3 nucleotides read TGTGCCAGTAGGAGCGGACGGGAGAACACTGAAGCTTTCTTT. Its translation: CASRSGRENTEAFF.

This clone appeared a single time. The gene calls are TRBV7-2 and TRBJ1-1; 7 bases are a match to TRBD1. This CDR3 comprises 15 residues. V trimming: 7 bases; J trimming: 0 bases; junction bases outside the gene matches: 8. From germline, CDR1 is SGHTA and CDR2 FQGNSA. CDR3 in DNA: TGTGCCAGCACCTACCGGGACAGAGTGAACACTGAAGCTTTCTTT. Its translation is CASTYRDRVNTEAFF.

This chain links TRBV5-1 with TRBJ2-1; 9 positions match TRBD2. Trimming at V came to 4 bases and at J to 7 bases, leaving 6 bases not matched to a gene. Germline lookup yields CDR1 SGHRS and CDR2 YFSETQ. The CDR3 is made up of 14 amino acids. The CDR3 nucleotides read TGCGCCAGCAGCGAGATTACTAGCGGGAATGAGCAGTTCTTC. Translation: CASSEITSGNEQFF.

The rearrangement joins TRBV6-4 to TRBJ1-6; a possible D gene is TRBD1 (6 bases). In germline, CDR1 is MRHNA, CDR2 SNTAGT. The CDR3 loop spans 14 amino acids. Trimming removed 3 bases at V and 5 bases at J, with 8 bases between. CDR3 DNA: TGTGCCAGCAGTGAGGACAGTCATAATTCACCCCTCCACTTT. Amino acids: CASSEDSHNSPLHF.

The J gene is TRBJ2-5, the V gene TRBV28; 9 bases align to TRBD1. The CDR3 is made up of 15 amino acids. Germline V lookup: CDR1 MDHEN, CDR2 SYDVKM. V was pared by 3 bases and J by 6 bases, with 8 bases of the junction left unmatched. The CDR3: CASSFAGTGMKTQYF. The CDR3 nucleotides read TGTGCCAGCAGTTTTGCCGGGACAGGGATGAAGACCCAGTACTTC.

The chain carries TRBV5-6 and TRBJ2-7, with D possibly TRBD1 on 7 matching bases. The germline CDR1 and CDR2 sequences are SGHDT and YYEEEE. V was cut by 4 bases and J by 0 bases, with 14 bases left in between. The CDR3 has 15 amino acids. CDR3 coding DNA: TGTGCCAGCAGCCCGGCGGGACAGAGCTCCTACGAGCAGTACTTC. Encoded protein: CASSPAGQSSYEQYF.

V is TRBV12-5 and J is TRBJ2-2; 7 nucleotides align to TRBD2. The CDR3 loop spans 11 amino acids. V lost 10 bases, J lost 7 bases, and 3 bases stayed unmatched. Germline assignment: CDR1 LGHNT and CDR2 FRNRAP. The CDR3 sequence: CATGEGGELFF. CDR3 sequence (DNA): TGTGCTACGGGGGAGGGCGGGGAGCTGTTTTTT.

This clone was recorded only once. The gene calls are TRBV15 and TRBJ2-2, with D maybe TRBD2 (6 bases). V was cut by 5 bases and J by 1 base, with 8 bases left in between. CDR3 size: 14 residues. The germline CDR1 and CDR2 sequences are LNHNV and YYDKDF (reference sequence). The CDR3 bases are TGTGCCACCAGCGGGGGGAAGAACACCGGGGAGCTGTTTTTT. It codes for CATSGGKNTGELFF. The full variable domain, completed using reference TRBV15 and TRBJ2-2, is DAMVIQNPRYQVTQFGKPVTLSCSQTLNHNVMYWYQQKSSQAPKLLFHYYDKDFNNEADTPDNFQSRRPNTSFCFLDIRSPGLGDTAMYLCATSGGKNTGELFFGEGSRLTVL.

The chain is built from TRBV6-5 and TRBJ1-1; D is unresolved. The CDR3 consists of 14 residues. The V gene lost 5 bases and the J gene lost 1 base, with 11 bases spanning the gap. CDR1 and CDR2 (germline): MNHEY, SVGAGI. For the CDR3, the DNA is TGTGCCAGCAGTCATCCTCCGGGGAACACTGAAGCTTTCTTT. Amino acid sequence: CASSHPPGNTEAFF.

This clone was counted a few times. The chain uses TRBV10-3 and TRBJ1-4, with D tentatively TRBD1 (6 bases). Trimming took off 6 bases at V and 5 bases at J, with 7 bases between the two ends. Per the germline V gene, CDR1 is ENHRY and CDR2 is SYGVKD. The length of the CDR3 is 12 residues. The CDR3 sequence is CAIRGANEKLFF. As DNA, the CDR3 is TGTGCCATCAGGGGGGCGAATGAAAAACTGTTTTTT.

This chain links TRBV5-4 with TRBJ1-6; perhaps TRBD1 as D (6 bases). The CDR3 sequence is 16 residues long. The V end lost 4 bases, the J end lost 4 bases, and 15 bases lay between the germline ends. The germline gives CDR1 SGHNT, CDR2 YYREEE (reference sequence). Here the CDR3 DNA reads TGTGCCAGCAGCCCGGGTACAGGGACATATAATTCACCCCTCCACTTT. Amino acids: CASSPGTGTYNSPLHF.

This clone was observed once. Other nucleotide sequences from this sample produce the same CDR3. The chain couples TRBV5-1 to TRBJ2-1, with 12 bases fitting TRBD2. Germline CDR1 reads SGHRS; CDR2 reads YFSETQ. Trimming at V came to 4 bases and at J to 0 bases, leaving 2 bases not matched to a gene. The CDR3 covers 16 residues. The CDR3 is CASSLTSGGSYNEQFF. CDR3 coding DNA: TGCGCCAGCAGCCTGACTAGCGGGGGCTCCTACAATGAGCAGTTCTTC.

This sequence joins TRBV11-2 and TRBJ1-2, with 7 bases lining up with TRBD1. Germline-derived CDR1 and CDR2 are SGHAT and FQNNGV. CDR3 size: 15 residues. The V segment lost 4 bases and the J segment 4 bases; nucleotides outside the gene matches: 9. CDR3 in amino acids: CASSSRQGWLYGYTF. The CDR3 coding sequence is TGTGCCAGCAGCTCCAGACAGGGTTGGCTCTATGGCTACACCTTC. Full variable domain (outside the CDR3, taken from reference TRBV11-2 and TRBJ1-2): EAGVAQSPRYKIIEKRQSVAFWCNPISGHATLYWYQQILGQGPKLLIQFQNNGVVDDSQLPKDRFSAERLKGVDSTLKIQPAKLEDSAVYLCASSSRQGWLYGYTFGSGTRLTVV.

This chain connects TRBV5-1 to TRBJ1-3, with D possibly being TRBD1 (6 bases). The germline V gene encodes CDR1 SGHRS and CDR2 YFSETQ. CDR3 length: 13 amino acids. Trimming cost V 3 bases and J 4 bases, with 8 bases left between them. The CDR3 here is CASSWTVGNTIYF. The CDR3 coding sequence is TGCGCCAGCAGCTGGACAGTAGGAAACACCATATATTTT.

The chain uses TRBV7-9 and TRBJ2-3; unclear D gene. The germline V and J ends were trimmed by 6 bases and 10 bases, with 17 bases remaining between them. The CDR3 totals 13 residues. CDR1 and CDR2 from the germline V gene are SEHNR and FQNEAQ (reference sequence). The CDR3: CASRPTGNEPQYF. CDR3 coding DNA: TGTGCCAGCAGACCGACGGGTAACGAGCCGCAGTATTTT.

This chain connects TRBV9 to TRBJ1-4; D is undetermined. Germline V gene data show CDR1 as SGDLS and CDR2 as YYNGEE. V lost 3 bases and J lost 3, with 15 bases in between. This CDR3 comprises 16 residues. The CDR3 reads CASSGPRTGANEKLFF. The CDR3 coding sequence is TGTGCCAGCAGCGGACCGAGGACGGGAGCTAATGAAAAACTGTTTTTT.

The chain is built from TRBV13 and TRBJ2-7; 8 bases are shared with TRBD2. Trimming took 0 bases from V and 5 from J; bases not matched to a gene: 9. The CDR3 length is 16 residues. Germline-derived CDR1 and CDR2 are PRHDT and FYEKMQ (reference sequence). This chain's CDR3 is CASSLGGGTRVDEQYV. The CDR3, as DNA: TGTGCCAGCAGCTTAGGGGGCGGGACTAGGGTAGACGAGCAGTACGTC.

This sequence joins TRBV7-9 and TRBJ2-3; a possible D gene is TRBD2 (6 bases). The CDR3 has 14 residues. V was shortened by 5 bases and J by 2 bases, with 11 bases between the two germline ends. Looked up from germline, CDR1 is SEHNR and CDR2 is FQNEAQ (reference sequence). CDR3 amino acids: CASSPGGFTDTQYF. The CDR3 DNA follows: TGTGCCAGCAGCCCCGGGGGATTCACAGATACGCAGTATTTT.

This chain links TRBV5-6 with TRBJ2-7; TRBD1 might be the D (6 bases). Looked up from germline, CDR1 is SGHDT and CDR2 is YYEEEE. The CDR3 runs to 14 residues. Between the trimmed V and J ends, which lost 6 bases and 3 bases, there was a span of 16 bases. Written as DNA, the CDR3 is TGTGCCAGCACAGGACGGGGCAGGGGCTACGAGCAGTACGTC. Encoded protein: CASTGRGRGYEQYV.

CDR3 protein: CASSVSGTANTGELFF. CDR3 DNA: TGTGCCAGCAGCGTCTCCGGGACTGCGAACACCGGGGAGCTGTTTTTT. The chain recombines TRBV9 with TRBJ2-2; D is perhaps TRBD2 (6 bases). The germline CDR1 and CDR2 sequences are SGDLS and YYNGEE. V lost 2 bases and J lost 0, with 11 bases in between. CDR3 length: 16 residues.

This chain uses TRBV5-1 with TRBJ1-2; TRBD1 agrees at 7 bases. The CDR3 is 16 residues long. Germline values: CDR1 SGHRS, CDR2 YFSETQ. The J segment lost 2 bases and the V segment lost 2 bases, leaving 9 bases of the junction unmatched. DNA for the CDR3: TGCGCCAGCAGCTTTACCCAGGGACAGTCAAACTATGGCTACACCTTC. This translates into CASSFTQGQSNYGYTF.

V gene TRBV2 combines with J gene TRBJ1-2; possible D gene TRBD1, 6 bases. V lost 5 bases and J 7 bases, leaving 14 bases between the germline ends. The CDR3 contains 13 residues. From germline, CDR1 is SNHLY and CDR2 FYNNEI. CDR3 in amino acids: CASSLGGESGYTF. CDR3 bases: TGTGCCAGCAGTCTAGGGGGGGAAAGTGGCTACACCTTC.

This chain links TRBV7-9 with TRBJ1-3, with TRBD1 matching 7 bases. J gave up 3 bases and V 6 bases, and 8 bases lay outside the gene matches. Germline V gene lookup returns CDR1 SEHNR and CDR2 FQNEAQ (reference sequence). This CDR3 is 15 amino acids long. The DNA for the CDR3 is TGTGCCAGCAGGTTAACAGGGGAATTTGGAAACACCATATATTTT. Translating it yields CASRLTGEFGNTIYF. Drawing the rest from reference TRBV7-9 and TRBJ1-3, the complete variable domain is DTGVSQNPRHKITKRGQNVTFRCDPISEHNRLYWYRQTLGQGPEFLTYFQNEAQLEKSRLLSDRFSAERPKGSFSTLEIQRTEQGDSAMYLCASRLTGEFGNTIYFGEGSWLTVV.

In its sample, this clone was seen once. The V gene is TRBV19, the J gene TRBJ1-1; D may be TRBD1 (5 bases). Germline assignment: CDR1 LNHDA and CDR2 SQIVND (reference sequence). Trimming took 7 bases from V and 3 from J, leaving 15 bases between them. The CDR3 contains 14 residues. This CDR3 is CASKAGKGDTEAFF. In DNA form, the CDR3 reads TGTGCCAGTAAGGCAGGGAAAGGTGACACTGAAGCTTTCTTT. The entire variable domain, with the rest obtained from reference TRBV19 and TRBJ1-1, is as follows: DGGITQSPKYLFRKEGQNVTLSCEQNLNHDAMYWYRQDPGQGLRLIYYSQIVNDFQKGDIAEGYSVSREKKESFPLTVTSAQKNPTAFYLCASKAGKGDTEAFFGQGTRLTVV.